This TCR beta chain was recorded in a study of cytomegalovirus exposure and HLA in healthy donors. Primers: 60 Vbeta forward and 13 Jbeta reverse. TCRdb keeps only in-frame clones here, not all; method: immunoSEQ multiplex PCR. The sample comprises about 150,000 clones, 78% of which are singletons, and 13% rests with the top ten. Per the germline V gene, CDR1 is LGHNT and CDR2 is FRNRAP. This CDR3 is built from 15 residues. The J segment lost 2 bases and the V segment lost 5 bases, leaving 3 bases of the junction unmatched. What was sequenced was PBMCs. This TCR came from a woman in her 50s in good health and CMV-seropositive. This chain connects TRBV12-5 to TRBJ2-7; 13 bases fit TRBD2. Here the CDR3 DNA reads TGTGCTAGTGGTCTCGGGACTAGCGGGACCTACGAGCAGTACTTC. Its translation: CASGLGTSGTYEQYF.